The rows below give T cell receptor beta chains drawn from one sample of a study of T-cell memory formation after mild COVID-19. Each CDR3 protein is one row after TCRdb ran MiXCR on the 5' RACE reads. The sample consists of 300,000 to 400,000 distinct CDR3 sequences, 10% to 15% of them appearing once. Sequenced input: PBMCs or a T cell subset sorted from them (not recorded which). Source of these receptors: a young man who had mild COVID-19 (a few samples of this study predate the infection). Cell type and time point are not known. Both conserved end residues are part of each CDR3. The D gene is left open where the match is weak. Expanded clones get a size class; other rows say once, few or many, or leave the size out.

14,TRBJ1-6,TRBV7-3,NA,NA,TGTGCCAGCAGCTCCACGGGCGACCCGTCGTCCCTCCACTTT,CASSSTGDPSSLHF
15,TRBJ2-3,TRBV12-3/TRBV12-4,few,NA,TGTGCCAGCAGTTTGAGGCAGGGACGTAGGGATACGCAGTATTTT,CASSLRQGRRDTQYF
14,TRBJ1-1,TRBV12-3/TRBV12-4,few,TRBD1,TGTGCCAGCAGTTTACGGGACAGACCCCAGAGGGCTTTCTTT,CASSLRDRPQRAFF
16,TRBJ2-1,TRBV5-6,few,TRBD1,TGTGCCAGCAGCTTGATATTACAGGGGGCGTTTGATGAGCAGTTCTTC,CASSLILQGAFDEQFF
16,TRBJ1-2,TRBV20-1,NA,NA,TGCAGTGCTAGAGAAAACGGGGAGGGAGCTAACTATGGCTACACCTTC,CSARENGEGANYGYTF
15,TRBJ1-4,TRBV7-2,few,NA,TGTGCCAGCAGCTTGGGGGGTGCCATGGGGGAAAAACTGTTTTTT,CASSLGGAMGEKLFF
15,TRBJ1-1,TRBV5-1,NA,NA,TGCGCCAGCAGCTTGGATCAGGGCGTGAACACTGAAGCTTTCTTT,CASSLDQGVNTEAFF
13,TRBJ1-1,TRBV28,NA,NA,TGTGCCACCCTGGAGGAGCAGAACACTGAAGCTTTCTTT,CATLEEQNTEAFF
12,TRBJ2-1,TRBV5-1,NA,NA,TGCGCCAGCAGCTTGGACGCTTATGAGCAGTTCTTC,CASSLDAYEQFF
16,TRBJ1-1,TRBV5-1,NA,NA,TGCGCCAGCAGCTTCCGAACTTGGAGGGAGAACACTGAAGCTTTCTTT,CASSFRTWRENTEAFF
15,TRBJ1-5,TRBV4-2,few,NA,TGTGCCAGCAGCCCCTCGGGGAGGGTAAATCAGCCCCAGCATTTT,CASSPSGRVNQPQHF
14,TRBJ1-5,TRBV15,few,NA,TGTGCCACCAGCAGAGGGGCGCAGCGTCAGCCCCAGCATTTT,CATSRGAQRQPQHF
14,TRBJ2-3,TRBV20-1,NA,TRBD2,TGCAGTGCTAGAGAGCCCAGCGGGAGGGATACGCAGTATTTT,CSAREPSGRDTQYF
18,TRBJ1-2,TRBV7-2,NA,NA,TGTGCCAGCAGCTTAGGCGTCGGAGGGGGTCACCGTTACTATGGCTACACCTTC,CASSLGVGGGHRYYGYTF
15,TRBJ2-5,TRBV12-3/TRBV12-4,few,NA,TGTGCCAGCAGGGGAGGGGGGCTTCAGTCAGAGACCCAGTACTTC,CASRGGGLQSETQYF
14,TRBJ2-2,TRBV7-2,NA,NA,TGTGCCAGCAGCTCAGACCCGCCGACCGGGGAGCTGTTTTTT,CASSSDPPTGELFF
14,TRBJ2-3,TRBV7-9,few,NA,TGTGCCAGCAGCACAGGGTGGAGGACAGATACGCAGTATTTT,CASSTGWRTDTQYF
14,TRBJ2-7,TRBV25-1,few,TRBD1,TGTGCCAGCAGTGAAAGGACAGGGCCTTACGAGCAGTACTTC,CASSERTGPYEQYF
13,TRBJ1-1,TRBV12-3/TRBV12-4,few,NA,TGTGCCAGCAGTCTGGGACGGGCGCATGAAGCTTTCTTT,CASSLGRAHEAFF
14,TRBJ1-5,TRBV2,few,NA,TGTGCCAGCAGTGGGTTCAGTAGCAATCAGCCCCAGCATTTT,CASSGFSSNQPQHF
11,TRBJ1-1,TRBV6-5,NA,NA,TGTGCCAGCCTATCGGGTACTGAAGCTTTCTTT,CASLSGTEAFF
15,TRBJ2-1,TRBV9,few,NA,TGTGCCAGCAGCGCAGCCGGGACATATTACAATGAGCAGTTCTTC,CASSAAGTYYNEQFF
15,TRBJ1-2,TRBV20-1,NA,NA,TGCAGTGCTAGTGTTCATGACGCGCGAGGGTATGGCTACACCTTC,CSASVHDARGYGYTF
15,TRBJ2-3,TRBV20-1,NA,TRBD2,TGCAGTGCTAGAAAAGCGGGGTGGGGCACAGATACGCAGTATTTT,CSARKAGWGTDTQYF
14,TRBJ1-1,TRBV12-3/TRBV12-4,few,NA,TGTGCCAGCAGTCCCCTACAGGGTAGGTCTGAAGCTTTCTTT,CASSPLQGRSEAFF
14,TRBJ2-3,TRBV5-4,NA,TRBD2,TGTGCCAGCAGCCGGGGGGGAGACACAGATACGCAGTATTTT,CASSRGGDTDTQYF
17,TRBJ2-7,TRBV7-9,few,TRBD1,TGTGCCAGCAGCCCCGGATGGGTGAGTCAGGGGGCGACCGAGCAGTACTTC,CASSPGWVSQGATEQYF
13,TRBJ2-3,TRBV15,NA,NA,TGTGCCACCAGCGTGTCCGGCACAGATACGCAGTATTTT,CATSVSGTDTQYF
12,TRBJ1-1,TRBV7-6,few,NA,TGTGCCAGCAGAGGGACGACCACTGAAGCTTTCTTT,CASRGTTTEAFF
15,TRBJ2-3,TRBV5-1,few,NA,TGCGCCAGCAGCTTGGGCCCAGGCGGCACAGATACGCAGTATTTT,CASSLGPGGTDTQYF
13,TRBJ1-4,TRBV6-5,few,NA,TGTGCCAGCAGCCGCTCGAGTGGCGAAAAACTGTTTTTT,CASSRSSGEKLFF
17,TRBJ2-3,TRBV6-2/TRBV6-3,NA,TRBD2,TGTGCCAGCAGCGACGAGAAGATAGCGGGGCGCACAGATACGCAGTATTTT,CASSDEKIAGRTDTQYF
13,TRBJ2-3,TRBV4-2,many,TRBD2,TGTGCCAGCAGCCCCGGGGGGACAGATACGCAGTATTTT,CASSPGGTDTQYF
14,TRBJ2-5,TRBV6-5,few,NA,TGTGCCAGCAGTGATCTCGGGGGGCGGGAGACCCAGTACTTC,CASSDLGGRETQYF
13,TRBJ2-4,TRBV7-9,NA,NA,TGTGCCAGCAGCCCGGGGGCTTTGAACATTCAGTACTTC,CASSPGALNIQYF
16,TRBJ1-1,TRBV4-3,few,NA,TGCGCCAGCAGCCAAGATTTGGGTCACGGAGGGACTGAAGCTTTCTTT,CASSQDLGHGGTEAFF
16,TRBJ2-3,TRBV6-2/TRBV6-3,NA,NA,TGTGCCAGCCGACCCGGGCGGGGCTCTAGCACAGATACGCAGTATTTT,CASRPGRGSSTDTQYF
13,TRBJ1-5,TRBV4-1,NA,NA,TGCGCCAGCAGCCACCAGGAGAATCAGCCCCAGCATTTT,CASSHQENQPQHF
13,TRBJ2-3,TRBV29-1,NA,NA,TGCAGCGTTGGGTTGATCCTCACAGATACGCAGTATTTT,CSVGLILTDTQYF
14,TRBJ2-3,TRBV20-1,few,TRBD2,TGCAGTGGCTTAGCGGGGGGGCGCACAGATACGCAGTATTTT,CSGLAGGRTDTQYF
12,TRBJ1-5,TRBV20-1,few,NA,TGCAGTGCCCAGGGATTGGGTCAGCCCCAGCATTTT,CSAQGLGQPQHF
14,TRBJ1-2,TRBV4-1,few,TRBD1,TGCGCCAGCAGCCAGCTTCAGGGGGCGGGTGGCTACACCTTC,CASSQLQGAGGYTF
15,TRBJ2-7,TRBV7-2,many,TRBD1,TGTGCCAGCAGGTCTACCGGGACAGACGCCTACGAGCAGTACTTC,CASRSTGTDAYEQYF
11,TRBJ2-1,TRBV29-1,few,NA,TGCAGCGTTGACTGGGGGTATGAGCAGTTCTTC,CSVDWGYEQFF
14,TRBJ2-3,TRBV5-1,NA,NA,TGCGCCAGCAGCTGGGGGCCTAGCACAGATACGCAGTATTTT,CASSWGPSTDTQYF
13,TRBJ1-1,TRBV7-2,few,NA,TGTGCCAGCCCCCTCGCAGGTTCAGAAGAAGCTTTCTTT,CASPLAGSEEAFF